Below, 15 T cell receptor beta chains from the same sample are listed, as sequenced in a study of cytomegalovirus exposure and HLA in healthy donors. PCR involved 60 Vbeta and 13 Jbeta primers. Produced via immunoSEQ multiplex PCR; TCRdb's table is partial and in-frame only. The table records 100,000 to 150,000 clones, 60% to 85% of them present only once. Material: PBMCs. These receptors all stem from a woman between 40 and 55 years old in good health and CMV-seronegative.

CDR3 residues: CASSDSTSGPNEQFF. The DNA for the CDR3 is TGTGCCAGCAGTGACTCTACTAGCGGCCCAAATGAGCAGTTCTTC. The chain carries TRBV6-4 and TRBJ2-1, with 8 bases fitting TRBD2. V gave up 0 bases and J gave up 7 bases; unmatched junction bases: 5. This CDR3 spans 15 amino acids. Germline assignment: CDR1 MRHNA and CDR2 SNTAGT.

Details on this clone: One end of the junction varies from germline; a read error may be responsible. V usage is TRBV4-1 and J usage is TRBJ2-6; 7 positions agree with TRBD1. Per the germline V gene, CDR1 is MGHRA and CDR2 is YSYEKL. The CDR3 consists of 20 residues. The CDR3 loop is CASSQDPIGTVYSGANGLTF. CDR3 DNA: TGCGCCAGCAGCCAAGACCCCATTGGGACAGTTTATTCTGGGGCCAACGGCCTGACTTTC.

The chain links TRBV4-1 to TRBJ1-4, with D possibly matching TRBD1 (5 bases). Per the germline V gene, CDR1 is MGHRA and CDR2 is YSYEKL. V lost 4 bases and J 4 bases, leaving 19 bases between the germline ends. This CDR3 is 17 amino acids long. CDR3 in amino acids: CASSRLGTRKGNEKLFF. CDR3 nucleotides: TGCGCCAGCAGCCGCCTCGGGACTAGAAAGGGTAATGAAAAACTGTTTTTT.

Details on this clone: Relative to the germline gene, one junction end is altered; a read error may explain this. V gene TRBV2 combines with J gene TRBJ2-4, with D maybe TRBD1 (5 bases). In germline, CDR1 is SNHLY, CDR2 FYNNEI. This CDR3 comprises 13 residues. CDR3 in DNA: TGTGCCAGCAGGGGGCTGGGCAAAAACAGTCAGTACTTC. Its translation is CASRGLGKNSQYF.

Only a few counts were recorded for this clone. The rearrangement joins TRBV7-3 to TRBJ2-1; possibly TRBD2 for D (6 bases). From germline, CDR1 is SGHTA and CDR2 FQGTGA. The V and J ends lost 6 bases and 0 bases respectively, with 12 bases between them. This CDR3 spans 15 amino acids. CDR3 loop: CASSPGTFSYNEQFF. CDR3 coding DNA: TGTGCCAGCAGTCCCGGGACTTTCTCCTACAATGAGCAGTTCTTC.

V usage is TRBV5-4 and J usage is TRBJ1-5, with D possibly matching TRBD1 (6 bases). The germline CDR1 and CDR2 sequences are SGHNT and YYREEE (reference sequence). This CDR3 is 17 amino acids long. Trimming took 1 base from V and 3 from J, leaving 17 bases between them. The CDR3 coding sequence is TGTGCCAGCAGCTTGTTCCCTCCGGACAGCCTCAATCAGCCCCAGCATTTT. Translated: CASSLFPPDSLNQPQHF.

Only a few counts were recorded for this clone. This chain links TRBV10-3 with TRBJ2-1; 11 positions match TRBD2. Germline V CDR1 and CDR2: ENHRY, SYGVKD. After removal of 4 bases from V and 15 bases from J, the junction contained 11 bases not matched to a gene. The length of the CDR3 is 14 residues. The DNA of the CDR3 is TGTGCCATCAGTGCGACTAGCGGGATACAGGTTAGGTTCTTC. Protein sequence: CAISATSGIQVRFF.

This clone has just a few counts. The V gene is TRBV27, the J gene TRBJ2-7; D gene unclear. CDR3 size: 14 residues. V was clipped by 5 bases and J by 3 bases, with 14 bases between them. Looked up from germline, CDR1 is MNHEY and CDR2 is SMNVEV (reference sequence). The CDR3: CASSIIDSGYEQYF. In DNA form, the CDR3 reads TGTGCCAGCAGTATCATAGATTCGGGCTACGAGCAGTACTTC.

The CDR3 nucleotides read TGCGCCAGCAGCCAGAGACTAGCATCCCGCAATGAGCAGTTCTTC. This translates into CASSQRLASRNEQFF. The chain combines TRBV4-3 with TRBJ2-1; 7 nucleotides align to TRBD2. The CDR3 totals 15 residues. Germline CDR1 is LGHNA and CDR2 is YSLEER. The V gene end was trimmed by 3 bases and the J gene end by 6 bases; junction bases not matched to a gene: 8.

This clone was seen a single time. The chain has TRBV28 and TRBJ2-6, with 7 bases that match TRBD2. The V segment lost 8 bases and the J segment 1 base; nucleotides outside the gene matches: 5. Germline assignment: CDR1 MDHEN and CDR2 SYDVKM. The CDR3 loop spans 15 amino acids. CDR3 bases: TGTGCCAGCTCGGTGGGGGGGTCTGGGGCCAACGTCCTGACTTTC. This sequence encodes CASSVGGSGANVLTF.

This chain joins TRBV7-6 and TRBJ1-5; 8 positions match TRBD1. V was clipped by 1 base and J by 0 bases; unmatched bases: 5. Germline V gene data show CDR1 as SGHVS and CDR2 as FNYEAQ. The CDR3 contains 17 residues. DNA for the CDR3: TGTGCCAGCAGCTTAGGTGTCAGGGGGCTTAGCAATCAGCCCCAGCATTTT. As protein: CASSLGVRGLSNQPQHF. Supplemented by reference TRBV7-6 and TRBJ1-5, the full variable domain reads GAGVSQSPRYKVTKRGQDVALRCDPISGHVSLYWYRQALGQGPEFLTYFNYEAQQDKSGLPNDRFSAERPEGSISTLTIQRTEQRDSAMYRCASSLGVRGLSNQPQHFGDGTRLSIL.

J is TRBJ2-2 and V is TRBV10-2; 10 positions match TRBD2. The junction had 9 bases not matched to a gene; V was cut back by 4 bases and J by 7 bases. The CDR3 has 16 amino acids. The V gene's germline CDR1 is WSHSY and CDR2 SAAADI. In nucleotides, the CDR3 is TGCGCCAGCAGTGCAGGCCTAGCGGGAGTAGTCGGGGAGCTGTTTTTT. This codes for CASSAGLAGVVGELFF.

V gene TRBV2 combines with J gene TRBJ2-1, with a weak D call TRBD1 (6 bases). V was trimmed by 6 bases and J by 10 bases, leaving 10 bases between them. The CDR3 is 11 residues long. The V gene's germline CDR1 is SNHLY and CDR2 FYNNEI. In nucleotides, the CDR3 is TGTGCCAGCAGCGTTGGGACAGAGCAGTTCTTC. Protein product: CASSVGTEQFF.

CDR3 residues: CASSLHPDRPDLGEQFF. The CDR3 bases are TGTGCCAGCAGCTTACATCCGGACAGGCCGGACCTTGGTGAGCAGTTCTTC. The chain joins TRBV11-2 to TRBJ2-1, with TRBD1 matching over 7 bases. The length of the CDR3 is 17 residues. The ends lost 2 bases at V and 9 bases at J; junction bases unmatched: 16. Germline V CDR1 and CDR2: SGHAT, FQNNGV. The full variable domain, with the rest looked up from reference TRBV11-2 and TRBJ2-1, is EAGVAQSPRYKIIEKRQSVAFWCNPISGHATLYWYQQILGQGPKLLIQFQNNGVVDDSQLPKDRFSAERLKGVDSTLKIQPAKLEDSAVYLCASSLHPDRPDLGEQFFGPGTRLTVL.

As for this clone: One end of the junction varies from germline; a read error may be responsible. The chain uses TRBV5-6 and TRBJ2-6, with D perhaps matching TRBD2 (6 bases). Germline assignment: CDR1 SGHDT and CDR2 YYEEEE. This CDR3 has 17 amino acids. The CDR3 loop is CASSHRGRDSGANGLTF. Written as DNA, the CDR3 is TGTGCCAGCAGCCACCGGGGCAGGGACTCTGGGGCCAACGGCCTGACTTTC.